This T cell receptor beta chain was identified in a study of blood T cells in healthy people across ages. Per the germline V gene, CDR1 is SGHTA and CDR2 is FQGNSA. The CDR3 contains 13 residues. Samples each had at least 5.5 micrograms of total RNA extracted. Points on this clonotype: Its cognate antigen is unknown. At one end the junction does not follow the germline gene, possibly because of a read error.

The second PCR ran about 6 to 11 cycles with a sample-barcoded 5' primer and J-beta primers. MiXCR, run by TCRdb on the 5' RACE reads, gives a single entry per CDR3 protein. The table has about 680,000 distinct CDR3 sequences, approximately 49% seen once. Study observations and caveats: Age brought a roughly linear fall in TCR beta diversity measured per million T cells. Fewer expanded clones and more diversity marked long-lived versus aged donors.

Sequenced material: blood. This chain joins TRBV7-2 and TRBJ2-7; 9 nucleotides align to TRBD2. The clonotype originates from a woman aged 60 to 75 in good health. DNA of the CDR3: TGTGCCAGCAGCCTAGCGGGACTCTACGAGCAGCACTTC. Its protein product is CASSLAGLYEQHF.